This T cell receptor (beta chain) was recovered during a study of response to subunit inactivated influenza vaccine. Findings and limits, study-wide: There was a suggestion from the authors that each seasonal influenza vaccination recruits few new T cells.

TCRdb itself ran the RT-PCR reads through MiXCR, one entry per CDR3 protein. The repertoire holds about 780,000 distinct CDR3 sequences, with less than 20% as singletons. V lost 5 bases to trimming and J lost 2 bases; unmatched junction nucleotides: 7. This CDR3 region has 16 residues. CDR1 and CDR2 from the germline V gene are MNHNS and SASEGT. This clonotype was seen a few times. Its antigen remains unidentified. This TCR was sampled from a man aged 50 or older who received an inactivated influenza vaccine. The genes are TRBV6-1 and TRBJ2-7; TRBD1 aligns across 12 bases. The sample was PBMCs from blood, taken more than 4 days after vaccination. CDR3 in DNA: TGTGCCAGCAGTCCCATGGGGACAGGGGGCACCTACGAGCAGTACTTC. This encodes CASSPMGTGGTYEQYF.